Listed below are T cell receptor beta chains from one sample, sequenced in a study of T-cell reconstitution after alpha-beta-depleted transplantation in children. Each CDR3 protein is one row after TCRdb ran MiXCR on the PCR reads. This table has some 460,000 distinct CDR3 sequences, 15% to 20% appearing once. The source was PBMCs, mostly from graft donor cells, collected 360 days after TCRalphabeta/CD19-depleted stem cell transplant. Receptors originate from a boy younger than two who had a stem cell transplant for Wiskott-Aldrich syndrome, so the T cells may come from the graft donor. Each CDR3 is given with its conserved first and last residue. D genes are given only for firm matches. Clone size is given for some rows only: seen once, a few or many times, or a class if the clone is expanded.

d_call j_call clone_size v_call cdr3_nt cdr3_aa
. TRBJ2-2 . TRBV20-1 TGCAGTGCTAGTGTGGACAGTTTGAACACCGGGGAGCTGTTTTTT CSASVDSLNTGELFF
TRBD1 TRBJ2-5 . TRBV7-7 TGTGCCAGCAAACGGTGGGCAGGGGGCTCGGAAGAGACCCAGTACTTC CASKRWAGGSEETQYF
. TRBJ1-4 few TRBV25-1 TGTGCCAGCAGTGAACGGACAGCTGGGGGAAAACTGTTTTTT CASSERTAGGKLFF
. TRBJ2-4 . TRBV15 TGTGCCACCAGCAGAGGCAGGGTCGATCAGTACTTC CATSRGRVDQYF
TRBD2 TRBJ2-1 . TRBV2 TGTGCCAGCAAACTCTCCGGGACTAGCAATGAGCAGTTCTTC CASKLSGTSNEQFF
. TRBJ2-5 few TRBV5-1 TGCGCCAGCAGCTGGGCAGGGTCCCAGCAGGGGGAGACCCAGTACTTC CASSWAGSQQGETQYF
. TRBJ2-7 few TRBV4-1 TGCGCCAGCAGCCACCTTAACCGCGAGCAGTACTTC CASSHLNREQYF
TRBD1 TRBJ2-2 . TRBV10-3 TGTGCCATCAGGCCGGGACAGCCTTACACCGGGGAGCTGTTTTTT CAIRPGQPYTGELFF
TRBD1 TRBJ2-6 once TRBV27 TGTGCCAGCAGTTTAACCCTGACAGGGCCCGCACGCTTCTCTGGGGCCAACGTCCTGACTTTC CASSLTLTGPARFSGANVLTF
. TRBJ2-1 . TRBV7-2 TGTGCCAGCAGCTTAGGTGCCAGGGGGGGAACCTACAATGAGCAGTTCTTC CASSLGARGGTYNEQFF
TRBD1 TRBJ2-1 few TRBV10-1 TGCGCCAGCAGTGAGGCCGGGACAGGGTCTAACAATGAGCAGTTCTTC CASSEAGTGSNNEQFF
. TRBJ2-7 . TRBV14 TGTGCCAGCAGCCAAGACCTAGAGCCTGGCAGGGAACACGAGCAGTACTTC CASSQDLEPGREHEQYF
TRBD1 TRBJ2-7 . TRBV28 TGTGCCAGCAGACTTCCCGGGACAGGGACCTACGAGCAGTACTTC CASRLPGTGTYEQYF
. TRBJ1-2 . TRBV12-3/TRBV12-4 TGTGCCAGCAGTTCGTTTAAAGGCTACACCTTC CASSSFKGYTF
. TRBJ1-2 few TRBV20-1 TGCAGTGCTAGAGCCACTTTGTTGAGGGGTGACAGTTCCTATGGCTACACCTTC CSARATLLRGDSSYGYTF
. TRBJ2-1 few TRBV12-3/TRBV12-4 TGTGCCAGCAGTTCGAAGCGGGTTCTAATATACAATGAGCAGTTCTTC CASSSKRVLIYNEQFF
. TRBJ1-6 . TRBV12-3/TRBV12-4 TGTGCCAGCAGTTTAAACCTTGGTTCACCCCTCCACTTT CASSLNLGSPLHF
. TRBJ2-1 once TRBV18 TGTGCCAGCTCACCGCGGACCCCCGGGGAGTTCTTC CASSPRTPGEFF
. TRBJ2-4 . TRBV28 TGTGCCAGCAGTCCTTATTGGGGGGCGCAAAACATTCAGTACTTC CASSPYWGAQNIQYF
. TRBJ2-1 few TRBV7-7 TGTGCCAGCAGTTTCCGGGACACCTCCTCCAATGAGCAGTTCTTC CASSFRDTSSNEQFF
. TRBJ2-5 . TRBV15 TGTGCCACCAGCAGCACCGCGGGGTCTGAGACCCAGTACTTC CATSSTAGSETQYF
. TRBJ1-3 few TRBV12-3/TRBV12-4 TGTGCCAGCAGACGGACAGCCTCTGGAAACACCATATATTTT CASRRTASGNTIYF
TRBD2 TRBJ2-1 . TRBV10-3 TGTGCCATCAGTGAGTCGGGGCTAGCGGGGGTCTCCTACAATGAGCAGTTCTTC CAISESGLAGVSYNEQFF
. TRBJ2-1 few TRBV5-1 TGCGCCAGCAGCTTGGTTTTGGGGTCCTACAATGAGCAGTTCTTC CASSLVLGSYNEQFF
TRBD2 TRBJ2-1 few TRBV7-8 TGTGCCAGCAGCTTAGTGGCGACTAGCGGGAGGCGCACCTACAATGAGCAGTTCTTC CASSLVATSGRRTYNEQFF
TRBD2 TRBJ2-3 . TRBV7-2 TGTGCCAGCAGCCCCTTTAGGCGGGGGAGCATTACAGATACGCAGTATTTT CASSPFRRGSITDTQYF
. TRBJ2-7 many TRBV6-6 TGTGCCAGCAGTTACAGGGCCTACGAGCAGTACTTC CASSYRAYEQYF
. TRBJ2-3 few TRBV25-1 TGTGCCAGCAGTGAATTTCGGTTAATCACAGATACGCAGTATTTT CASSEFRLITDTQYF
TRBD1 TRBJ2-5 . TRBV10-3 TGTGCCATCAGGACAGGGGGCGTAGAGACCCAGTACTTC CAIRTGGVETQYF
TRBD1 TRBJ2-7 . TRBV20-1 TGCAGTGCTAGGAGGGGGACAGGGATCGGATACGAGCAGTACTTC CSARRGTGIGYEQYF
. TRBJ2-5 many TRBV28 TGTGCCAGCAGTTTATTGGCCAGGGAAGAGACCCAGTACTTC CASSLLAREETQYF
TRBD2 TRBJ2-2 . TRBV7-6 TGTGCCAGCAGCTGGACTAGCCCGAACACCGGGGAGCTGTTTTTT CASSWTSPNTGELFF
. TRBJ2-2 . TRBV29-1 TGCAGCGTTGAACGGGCGAACACCGGGGAGCTGTTTTTT CSVERANTGELFF